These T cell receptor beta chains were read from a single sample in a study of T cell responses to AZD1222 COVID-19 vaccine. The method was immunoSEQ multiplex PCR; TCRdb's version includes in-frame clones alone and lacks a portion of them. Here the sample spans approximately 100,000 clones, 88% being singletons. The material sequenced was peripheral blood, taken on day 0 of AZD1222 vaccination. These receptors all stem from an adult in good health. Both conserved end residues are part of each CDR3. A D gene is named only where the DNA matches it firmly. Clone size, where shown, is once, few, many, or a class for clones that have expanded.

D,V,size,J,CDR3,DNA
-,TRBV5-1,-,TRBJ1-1,CASSLTGLDTEAFF,TGCGCCAGCAGCTTAACAGGGCTGGACACTGAAGCTTTCTTT
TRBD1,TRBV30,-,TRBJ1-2,CASQTGLGYGYTF,TGTGCCTCGCAGACAGGGCTAGGTTATGGCTACACCTTC
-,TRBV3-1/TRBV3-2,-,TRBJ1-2,CASSHQTGYGYTF,TGTGCCAGCAGCCACCAGACAGGCTATGGCTACACCTTC
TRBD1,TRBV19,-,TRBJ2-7,CASSRPGQGYEQYF,TGTGCCAGTAGTCGTCCGGGACAGGGATACGAGCAGTACTTC
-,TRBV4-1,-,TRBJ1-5,CASSQGEAGRQPQHF,TGCGCCAGCAGCCAAGGGGAGGCGGGGCGCCAGCCCCAGCATTTT
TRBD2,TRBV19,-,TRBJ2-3,CASRQRGGGRDTQYF,TGTGCCAGTAGGCAGCGGGGGGGCGGGAGAGATACGCAGTATTTT
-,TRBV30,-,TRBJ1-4,CAWNRRGKEKLFF,TGTGCCTGGAACCGAAGGGGAAAAGAAAAACTGTTTTTT
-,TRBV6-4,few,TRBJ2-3,CASSDSGDADTQYF,TGTGCCAGCAGTGACTCCGGGGACGCAGATACGCAGTATTTT
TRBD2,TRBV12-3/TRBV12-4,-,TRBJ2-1,CASSSGLAGVLLF,TGTGCCAGCAGTTCCGGACTAGCGGGGGTCCTACTCTTC
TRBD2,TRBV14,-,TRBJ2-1,CASSQGSGGGYNEQFF,TGTGCCAGCAGCCAAGGTAGTGGCGGGGGATACAATGAGCAGTTCTTC
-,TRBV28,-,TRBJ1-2,CASRKNYGYTF,TGTGCCAGCAGAAAGAACTATGGCTACACCTTC
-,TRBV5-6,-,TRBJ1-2,CASSSGGGAPRPYGYTF,TGTGCCAGCAGCTCCGGCGGTGGAGCCCCTCGCCCATATGGCTACACCTTC
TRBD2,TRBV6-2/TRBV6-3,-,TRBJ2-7,CASSYDPGLAGGYEQYF,TGTGCCAGCAGTTACGATCCCGGACTAGCGGGAGGGTACGAGCAGTACTTC
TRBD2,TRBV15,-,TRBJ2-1,CATSRALAGGINEQFF,TGTGCCACCAGCAGAGCCCTAGCGGGAGGGATAAATGAGCAGTTCTTC
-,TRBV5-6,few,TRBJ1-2,CASSLGGRWNYGYTF,TGTGCCAGCAGCTTGGGGGGACGATGGAACTATGGCTACACCTTC
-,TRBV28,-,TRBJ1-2,CASISATSSNNYGYIF,TGTGCCAGCATATCGGCGACGAGTTCAAATAACTATGGCTACATCTTC
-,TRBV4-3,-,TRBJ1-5,CASSQDQPQHF,TGCGCCAGCAGCCAAGATCAGCCCCAGCATTTT
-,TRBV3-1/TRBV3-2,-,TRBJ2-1,CASTRDLLYNEQFF,TGTGCCAGCACCCGGGACTTACTGTACAATGAGCAGTTCTTC
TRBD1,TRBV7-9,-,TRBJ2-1,CASSLTGDEQFF,TGTGCCAGCAGCTTGACAGGGGATGAGCAGTTCTTC
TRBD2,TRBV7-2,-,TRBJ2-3,CASSLLPTSGSSNTQYF,TGTGCCAGCAGCCTCCTTCCGACTAGCGGGAGTTCGAATACGCAGTATTTT
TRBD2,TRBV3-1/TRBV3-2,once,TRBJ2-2,CASRLAGERTGELFF,TGTGCCAGCAGGCTAGCGGGAGAGCGCACCGGGGAGCTGTTTTTT
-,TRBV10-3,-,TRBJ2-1,CAISYQGYNEQFF,TGTGCCATCAGTTACCAGGGATACAATGAGCAGTTCTTC
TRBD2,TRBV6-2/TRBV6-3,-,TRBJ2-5,CASSTLAGGHTRETQYF,TGTGCCAGCAGTACTCTAGCGGGGGGGCATACGAGGGAGACCCAGTACTTC